Each of the 22 T cell receptor beta chains below was sequenced from the same sample in a study of blood T cells in healthy people across ages. Primers used in a second PCR of about 6 to 11 cycles were a sample-barcoded 5' primer and a J-beta primer mix. MiXCR was run by TCRdb on the 5' RACE reads, yielding one entry per CDR3 protein. The repertoire has around 1,500,000 distinct CDR3 sequences, 42% of them found once; the top ten carry approximately 7.9%. Material: blood. The receptors here all came from a woman between 18 and 29 years old in good health.

The CDR3 bases are TGCGCCAGCAGCGAGACAGATCTGGGCAACATTCAGTACTTC. This codes for CASSETDLGNIQYF. The chain carries TRBV10-2 and TRBJ2-7; D possibly corresponds to TRBD1 (5 bases). The DNA matches TRBJ2-4 better at its end, which makes the J call doubtful. The CDR3 extends over 14 amino acids. The germline V gene encodes CDR1 WSHSY and CDR2 SAAADI.

The chain employs TRBV7-2 and TRBJ2-3; the D gene is possibly TRBD2 (6 bases). Germline assignment: CDR1 SGHTA and CDR2 FQGNSA. V was pared by 5 bases and J by 5 bases, with 17 bases between. The CDR3 length is 15 residues. The CDR3 DNA follows: TGTGCCAGCAGCCCCAAGGCTAGCGACATAGATACGCAGTATTTT. Amino acid sequence: CASSPKASDIDTQYF.

This clonotype was observed at least ten times. The rearrangement joins TRBV4-1 to TRBJ1-2, with 9 positions matching TRBD1. The germline gives CDR1 MGHRA, CDR2 YSYEKL. CDR3 length: 15 amino acids. Losses at the gene ends were 2 bases for V and 2 bases for J; bases not matched to a gene: 3. In DNA form, the CDR3 reads TGCGCCAGCAGCCAAATGGGGACAGGGAACTATGGCTACACCTTC. This translates into CASSQMGTGNYGYTF.

This clonotype has more than one count but fewer than ten. V is TRBV29-1 and J is TRBJ2-7; D may be TRBD2 (5 bases). This CDR3 has 15 residues. V lost 1 base, J lost 2 bases, and 15 bases lay in between. CDR1 and CDR2 from the germline V gene are SQVTM and ANQGSEA. The chain's CDR3 is CSVEGTGEGTYEQYF. CDR3 bases: TGCAGCGTTGAAGGAACCGGGGAAGGGACCTACGAGCAGTACTTC.

The chain employs TRBV5-6 and TRBJ1-1, with 11 nucleotides matching TRBD1. With 4 bases clipped from V and 1 base from J, the junction kept 6 bases outside the gene matches. Germline CDR1 is SGHDT and CDR2 is YYEEEE. CDR3 length: 16 amino acids. CDR3 amino acids: CASSTRDRGSNTEAFF. The CDR3 nucleotides are TGTGCCAGCAGCACCAGGGACAGGGGGTCGAACACTGAAGCTTTCTTT.

This rearrangement joins TRBV11-2 to TRBJ2-1; the D is unclear. Germline-derived CDR1 and CDR2 are SGHAT and FQNNGV. The CDR3 has 12 residues. The V end was cut by 3 bases, the J end by 9 bases, with 9 bases between. The CDR3 DNA reads as TGTGCCAGCAGCTTCGCCTCGGGTGAGCAGTTCTTC. Protein: CASSFASGEQFF.

The rearrangement uses TRBV27 and TRBJ2-6; D gene uncertain. Between the trimmed V and J ends, which lost 5 bases and 0 bases, there was a span of 11 bases. The germline V gene encodes CDR1 MNHEY and CDR2 SMNVEV (reference sequence). The CDR3 totals 16 residues. This CDR3 is CASSLLHSSGANVLTF. The CDR3 nucleotides read TGTGCCAGCAGTCTCCTTCACAGCTCTGGGGCCAACGTCCTGACTTTC.

There are a few counts of this clonotype. This chain links TRBV12-3 or TRBV12-4 with TRBJ2-1; the D gene is possibly TRBD1 (6 bases). V was cut by 4 bases and J by 7 bases, with 11 bases left in between. The CDR3 consists of 13 residues. The CDR3 DNA sequence: TGTGCCAGCAGTTCCCGGCAGGGGAATGAGCAGTTCTTC. Translation gives CASSSRQGNEQFF.

The chain has TRBV2 and TRBJ2-5; the D is unclear. Germline V gives CDR1 SNHLY, CDR2 FYNNEI. This CDR3 comprises 18 residues. V dropped 5 bases and J dropped 1 base, with 23 bases sitting between them. The CDR3 sequence: CASSQIRALHWGQETQYF. CDR3 nucleotide sequence: TGTGCCAGCAGTCAGATCCGGGCCTTACATTGGGGCCAAGAGACCCAGTACTTC.

This clonotype was seen a few times. The chain uses TRBV6-6 and TRBJ2-1; TRBD2 matches 7 bases. V was clipped by 6 bases and J by 8 bases; unmatched bases: 10. The CDR3 is 14 amino acids. CDR1 and CDR2 from the germline V gene are MNHNY and SVGAGI (reference sequence). The CDR3 is CASSHGLVVDEQFF. CDR3 nucleotide sequence: TGTGCCAGCAGCCACGGACTAGTAGTCGATGAGCAGTTCTTC.

The chain uses TRBV7-9 and TRBJ1-1, with D unclear. The CDR3 spans 16 residues. Germline assignment: CDR1 SEHNR and CDR2 FQNEAQ (reference sequence). V shed 2 bases and J shed 8 bases, with 21 bases lying between them. Written as DNA, the CDR3 is TGTGCCAGCAGCTTATACCGGATGACACTAGGTAGGGAAGCTTTCTTT. Encoded protein: CASSLYRMTLGREAFF.

This chain joins TRBV7-8 and TRBJ2-5; TRBD1 or TRBD2 may be the D gene (6 bases each). The end of the DNA aligns better with TRBJ2-7, so the J call may be wrong. This CDR3 is built from 14 residues. Germline V gene sequence: CDR1 SGHVS, CDR2 FQNEAQ. This chain's CDR3 is CASFGGGTTHEQYF. The DNA of the CDR3 is TGTGCCAGCTTCGGGGGCGGGACGACCCACGAGCAGTACTTC.

Note on this clonotype: A much larger clonotype is one base distant, so this may be a read error. The chain recombines TRBV25-1 with TRBJ1-2, with D unclear. The V gene's germline CDR1 is MGHDK and CDR2 SYGVNS. This CDR3 is built from 12 residues. CDR3 region: CASSESNSGYTF. CDR3 nucleotides: TGTGCCAGCAGTGAGTCTAACTCTGGCTACACCTTC.

This chain links TRBV20-1 with TRBJ2-3, with 10 bases identical to TRBD1. The CDR3 consists of 17 residues. The J segment lost 4 bases and the V segment lost 5 bases, leaving 15 bases of the junction unmatched. CDR1 DFQATT and CDR2 SNEGSKA come from the germline V gene (reference sequence). The CDR3 reads CSAETPGQGLQADTQYF. DNA of the CDR3: TGCAGTGCTGAAACACCGGGACAGGGGTTGCAAGCAGATACGCAGTATTTT.

This clonotype appeared a few times. The chain recombines TRBV2 with TRBJ2-1; D is tentatively TRBD1 or TRBD2 (5 bases each). CDR1 is SNHLY, CDR2 FYNNEI, per germline. Trimming removed 6 bases from V and 8 bases from J, with 14 bases in between. The CDR3 loop spans 13 amino acids. The CDR3 nucleotides are TGTGCCAGCAGCCCCCCAGGGCGGGATGAGCAGTTCTTC. This translates into CASSPPGRDEQFF.

This clonotype turned up a few times. CDR3 sequence: CASSLGGRDGEKLFF. The CDR3, as DNA: TGTGCCAGCAGCCTCGGGGGAAGGGACGGTGAAAAACTGTTTTTT. The chain has TRBV7-9 and TRBJ1-4; TRBD1 is a possible D gene (5 bases). Germline V gene lookup returns CDR1 SEHNR and CDR2 FQNEAQ (reference sequence). V was trimmed by 5 bases and J by 7 bases, leaving 17 bases between them. The CDR3 runs 15 residues.

The gene calls are TRBV3-1 and TRBJ2-1; 9 nucleotides agree with TRBD2. Germline loops: CDR1 LGHDT, CDR2 YNNKEL (reference sequence). The ends lost 0 bases at V and 6 bases at J; junction bases unmatched: 9. This CDR3 spans 17 amino acids. CDR3 DNA: TGTGCCAGCAGCCAAGATTCCGGCGGGAGGGCCCGCAATGAGCAGTTCTTC. Translation gives CASSQDSGGRARNEQFF.

J is TRBJ1-1 and V is TRBV6-5; D gene ambiguous. The ends were cut back, 6 bases at V and 6 bases at J, with 14 bases in the middle. Germline CDR1 MNHEY, CDR2 SVGAGI. The CDR3 extends over 13 amino acids. The CDR3 sequence: CASSGKVWAEAFF. The CDR3 DNA is TGTGCCAGCAGCGGTAAGGTCTGGGCTGAAGCTTTCTTT.

This chain links TRBV7-8 with TRBJ2-1, with a tentative D call TRBD1 (6 bases). The CDR3 consists of 14 residues. The germline V and J ends were trimmed by 5 bases and 13 bases, with 21 bases remaining between them. Looked up from germline, CDR1 is SGHVS and CDR2 is FQNEAQ. This CDR3 reads CASSEGQHQETQFF. CDR3 in DNA: TGTGCCAGCAGCGAGGGACAACACCAAGAGACCCAGTTCTTC.

There are a few counts of this clonotype. V is TRBV6-1 and J is TRBJ2-7; no definite D call. The germline V and J ends were trimmed by 1 base and 0 bases, with 10 bases remaining between them. The CDR3 length is 15 residues. Per germline, CDR1 MNHNS and CDR2 SASEGT. CDR3 region: CASSEVRLLSYEQYF. Here the CDR3 DNA reads TGTGCCAGCAGTGAAGTTCGGCTCCTCTCCTACGAGCAGTACTTC.

CDR3 sequence: CASTRDSLRAFF. CDR3 in DNA: TGTGCCAGCACGAGGGACAGCCTAAGAGCTTTCTTT. The chain couples TRBV11-2 to TRBJ1-1, with TRBD1 matching 7 bases. From germline, CDR1 is SGHAT and CDR2 FQNNGV. With 7 bases clipped from V and 10 bases from J, the junction kept 9 bases outside the gene matches. CDR3 length: 12 residues.

There are a few counts of this clonotype. The J gene is TRBJ2-7, the V gene TRBV10-3, with TRBD2 as a possible D gene (7 bases). Trimming took off 5 bases at V and 0 bases at J, with 14 bases between the two ends. The CDR3 has 15 amino acids. Per the germline V gene, CDR1 is ENHRY and CDR2 is SYGVKD. In DNA, the CDR3 is TGTGCCATCAGTTCGGCCGGGGGGCCCTCCTACGAGCAGTACTTC. Translation: CAISSAGGPSYEQYF.